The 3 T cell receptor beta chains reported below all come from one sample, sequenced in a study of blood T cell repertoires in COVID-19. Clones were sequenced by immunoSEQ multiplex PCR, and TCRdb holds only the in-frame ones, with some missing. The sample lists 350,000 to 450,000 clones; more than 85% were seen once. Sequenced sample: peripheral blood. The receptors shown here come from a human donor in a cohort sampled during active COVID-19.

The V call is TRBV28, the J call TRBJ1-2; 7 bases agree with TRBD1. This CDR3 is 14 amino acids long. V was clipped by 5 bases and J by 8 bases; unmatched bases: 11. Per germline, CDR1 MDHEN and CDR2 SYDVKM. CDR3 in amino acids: CASSQLGTGEGYTF. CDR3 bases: TGTGCCAGCAGTCAACTAGGTACAGGGGAAGGCTACACCTTC.

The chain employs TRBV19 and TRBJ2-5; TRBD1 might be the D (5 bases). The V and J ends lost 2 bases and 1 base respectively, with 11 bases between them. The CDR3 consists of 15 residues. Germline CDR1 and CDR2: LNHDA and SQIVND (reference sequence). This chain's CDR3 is CASSIQQASQETQYF. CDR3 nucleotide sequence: TGTGCCAGTAGTATACAACAGGCGAGCCAAGAGACCCAGTACTTC.

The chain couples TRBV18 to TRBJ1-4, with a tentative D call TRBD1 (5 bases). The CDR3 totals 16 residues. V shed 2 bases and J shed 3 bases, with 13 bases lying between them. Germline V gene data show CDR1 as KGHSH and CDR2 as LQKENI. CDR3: CASSPSRAASNEKLFF. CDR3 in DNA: TGTGCCAGCTCACCAAGCAGGGCCGCCTCTAATGAAAAACTGTTTTTT.